This TCR beta chain originates from a study of blood T cell repertoires in COVID-19. Overall study context: Donors in the United States, Italy and Spain gave samples during acute or convalescent COVID-19. Sample material is recorded as cDNA or gDNA derived from T cells, B-cell-depleted T cells, or PBMCs.

This CDR3 comprises 14 residues. Germline V lookup: CDR1 SGHAT, CDR2 FQNNGV. Trimming removed 5 bases at V and 0 bases at J, with 8 bases between. TCRdb keeps only in-frame clones here, not all; method: immunoSEQ multiplex PCR. The sample holds under 85,000 clones; nearly 90% are singletons and the top ten take roughly 6.6%. Sequencing input: peripheral blood. The TCR originated in an older man with acute or convalescent COVID-19. The rearrangement links TRBV11-2 to TRBJ1-3; D not certain. CDR3 protein: CASSATSSGNTIYF. The CDR3 bases are TGTGCCAGCAGCGCAACGAGCTCTGGAAACACCATATATTTT.